Given below is one T cell receptor beta chain in context. The data were taken from a study of shared clonotypes between healthy human individuals. In the study overall: Serving as donors were a couple of women and a few men, whose ages spanned 18 to 49.

Around 30,000 T cell genomes, or 200 to 250 ng DNA, went into the sorted-subset replicate PCRs. Clones were read by immunoSEQ multiplex PCR, and TCRdb kept only the in-frame ones, dropping some. The repertoire holds more than 600,000 clones, 92% seen once, with roughly 22% in the top ten. Selected positively for CCR7 and CD45RO-negative, naive CD8 cells excluded terminally differentiated effector memory CD45RA+ cells. CDR3 size: 15 residues. Trimming took off 5 bases at V and 2 bases at J, with 16 bases between the two ends. Per the germline V gene, CDR1 is LNHNV and CDR2 is YYDKDF (reference sequence).

The source of this sequence is a man aged 25-40 years in good health. The rearrangement joins TRBV15 to TRBJ2-7; tentatively, D is TRBD1 or TRBD2 (5 bases each). The sequenced sample consisted of naive CD8+ T cells sorted from blood. CDR3 bases: TGTGCCACCAGCCCTCCGAGGGACGTGCCCTACGAGCAGTACTTC. It encodes CATSPPRDVPYEQYF.